This entry lists 14 T cell receptor beta chains sequenced from one sample in a study of blood T cell repertoires in COVID-19. Data came from immunoSEQ multiplex PCR; TCRdb stores just in-frame clones and leaves some out. This table has around 260,000 clones, approximately 90% appearing once. Sequencing input: peripheral blood. The receptors stem from a woman in her twenties or thirties with COVID-19, enrolled during active disease.

The V gene is TRBV28, the J gene TRBJ2-1; D might be TRBD2 (5 bases). There are 15 residues in the CDR3. Germline V gene sequence: CDR1 MDHEN, CDR2 SYDVKM. V dropped 5 bases and J dropped 5 bases, with 16 bases sitting between them. The CDR3 here is CASSRPAARDNEQFF. The CDR3 DNA reads TGTGCCAGCAGTCGTCCCGCAGCGAGGGACAATGAGCAGTTCTTC.

The chain links TRBV7-9 to TRBJ1-2, with TRBD1 identical over 7 bases. The germline CDR1 and CDR2 sequences are SEHNR and FQNEAQ (reference sequence). The CDR3 is 14 residues long. J gave up 7 bases and V 1 base, and 6 bases lay outside the gene matches. The CDR3 coding sequence is TGTGCCAGCAGCTTAGAATCCGCAGGGGGTGGCTACACCTTC. Its translation is CASSLESAGGGYTF.

This clone was observed a single time. V is TRBV20-1 and J is TRBJ2-1; TRBD2 matches 7 bases. CDR1 is DFQATT and CDR2 is SNEGSKA in the germline V gene (reference sequence). The CDR3 is 17 amino acids. V dropped 3 bases and J dropped 7; count of bases not matched to a gene: 18. The CDR3 DNA is TGCAGTGCTAGTGACATAGCGGGCGGCCCGAAATGGAATGAGCAGTTCTTC. It encodes CSASDIAGGPKWNEQFF.

The chain has TRBV2 and TRBJ1-5; D is undetermined. The ends were cut back, 4 bases at V and 5 bases at J, with 3 bases in the middle. The CDR3 consists of 11 residues. Per germline, CDR1 SNHLY and CDR2 FYNNEI. Here the CDR3 reads CASSVDQPQHF. The CDR3 DNA reads TGTGCCAGCAGTGTAGATCAGCCCCAGCATTTT.

This sequence joins TRBV30 and TRBJ2-7, with TRBD2 matching over 12 bases. CDR3 size: 13 residues. Germline CDR1 GTSNPN, CDR2 SVGIG (reference sequence). V dropped 5 bases and J dropped 5; count of bases not matched to a gene: 4. The CDR3: CAWDRTSGNEQYF. DNA for the CDR3: TGTGCCTGGGACAGGACTAGCGGGAACGAGCAGTACTTC.

The gene calls are TRBV5-4 and TRBJ2-5; D ambiguous. Germline CDR1 and CDR2: SGHNT and YYREEE (reference sequence). V lost 0 bases and J lost 4, with 13 bases in between. The CDR3 extends over 15 amino acids. As DNA, the CDR3 is TGTGCCAGCAGCTTGGCCATGAGGTCCCGAGAGACCCAGTACTTC. Translation gives CASSLAMRSRETQYF.

This chain connects TRBV12-3 or TRBV12-4 to TRBJ1-2; TRBD1 might be the D (6 bases). Trimming took 6 bases from V and 10 from J, leaving 18 bases between them. The CDR3 sequence is 13 residues long. Here the CDR3 DNA reads TGTGCCAGCAGACCGACAGGCAGGCAGTCCTACACCTTC. Its translation is CASRPTGRQSYTF.

CDR3 DNA sequence: TGTGCCAGCAGTTTGACGGGAGCAAACAAAGGGTATGGCTACACCTTC. It specifies CASSLTGANKGYGYTF. This rearrangement joins TRBV28 to TRBJ1-2; D not certain. The germline gives CDR1 MDHEN, CDR2 SYDVKM. Deletions cut 3 bases from V and 5 bases from J, with 19 bases between. This CDR3 comprises 16 residues.

This sequence joins TRBV5-1 and TRBJ1-2; D gene ambiguous. Trimming took 4 bases from V and 6 from J, leaving 16 bases between them. This CDR3 has 14 amino acids. Germline V gene data show CDR1 as SGHRS and CDR2 as YFSETQ. Here the CDR3 reads CASSPLVEGNGYTF. CDR3 coding DNA: TGCGCCAGCAGCCCGCTTGTTGAGGGTAATGGCTACACCTTC.

J is TRBJ1-2 and V is TRBV28; unclear D gene. V was trimmed by 8 bases and J by 4 bases, leaving 14 bases between them. Germline V gives CDR1 MDHEN, CDR2 SYDVKM. This CDR3 has 13 amino acids. Here the CDR3 reads CASGRRAVYGYTF. CDR3 sequence (DNA): TGTGCCAGCGGACGGAGGGCAGTCTATGGCTACACCTTC.

The rearrangement joins TRBV19 to TRBJ1-4; possibly TRBD1 for D (5 bases). There are 16 residues in the CDR3. V gave up 6 bases and J gave up 1 base, with 15 bases separating them. From germline, CDR1 is LNHDA and CDR2 SQIVND (reference sequence). CDR3: CASREGQFGTNEKLFF. As DNA, the CDR3 is TGTGCCAGTAGGGAGGGGCAGTTTGGAACTAATGAAAAACTGTTTTTT.

V usage is TRBV30 and J usage is TRBJ2-7; 8 bases agree with TRBD1. This CDR3 has 13 amino acids. Losses at the gene ends were 3 bases for V and 7 bases for J; bases not matched to a gene: 8. The germline V gene has CDR1 GTSNPN and CDR2 SVGIG (reference sequence). The CDR3, as DNA: TGTGCCTGGAGGGTCAGGGGGCGGCGTGAGCAGTACTTC. This sequence encodes CAWRVRGRREQYF.

V and J are TRBV3-1 (or the pseudogene TRBV3-2) and TRBJ2-1; 10 bases align to TRBD2. J lost 12 bases, V lost 1 base, and 9 bases had no gene match. This CDR3 is built from 15 residues. Germline CDR1 and CDR2: LGHDT and YNNKEL (reference sequence). CDR3 sequence: CASSQGLAGVLRQFF. DNA for the CDR3: TGTGCCAGCAGCCAAGGACTAGCGGGCGTCCTTCGGCAGTTCTTC.

The V call is TRBV12-3 or TRBV12-4, the J call TRBJ2-7; D is ambiguous. The V end lost 6 bases, the J end lost 2 bases, and 8 bases lay between the germline ends. The CDR3 length is 12 residues. This chain's CDR3 is CASRGSTYEQYF. The DNA for the CDR3 is TGTGCCAGCAGGGGCTCCACCTACGAGCAGTACTTC.